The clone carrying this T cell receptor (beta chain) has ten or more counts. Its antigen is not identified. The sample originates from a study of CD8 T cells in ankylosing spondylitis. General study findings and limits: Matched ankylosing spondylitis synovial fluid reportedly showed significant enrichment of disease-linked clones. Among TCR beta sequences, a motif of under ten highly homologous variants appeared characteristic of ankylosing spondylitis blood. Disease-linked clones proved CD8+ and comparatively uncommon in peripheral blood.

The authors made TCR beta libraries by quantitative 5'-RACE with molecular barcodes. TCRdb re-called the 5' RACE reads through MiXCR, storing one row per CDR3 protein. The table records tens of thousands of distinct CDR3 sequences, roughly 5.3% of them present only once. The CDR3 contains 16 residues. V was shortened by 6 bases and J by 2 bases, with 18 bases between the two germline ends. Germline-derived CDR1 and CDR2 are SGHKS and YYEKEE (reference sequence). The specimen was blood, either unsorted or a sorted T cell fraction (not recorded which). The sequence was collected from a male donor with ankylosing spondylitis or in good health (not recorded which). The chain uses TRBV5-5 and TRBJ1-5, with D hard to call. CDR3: CASNPRPDWGNQPQHF. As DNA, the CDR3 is TGTGCCAGCAATCCGAGACCGGATTGGGGCAATCAGCCCCAGCATTTT.